The 14 T cell receptor beta chains listed next were all sequenced from one sample in a study of shared clonotypes between healthy human individuals. The table came from immunoSEQ multiplex PCR; TCRdb's copy has only in-frame clones and leaves some out. Among 600,000 to 700,000 clones listed, 55% to 85% were seen once. The sequencing sample was made of memory CD4+ T cells sorted from blood. Subset in this sample: CD45RA-negative fraction. These receptors originate from a woman aged 25 to 39 in good health.

As DNA, the CDR3 is TGTGCCAGCAGTTTTGAGGCTACCCCAACCTACGAGCAGTACTTC. This gives the protein CASSFEATPTYEQYF. The rearrangement links TRBV28 to TRBJ2-7, with D hard to call. The CDR3 has 15 amino acids. Germline V gene data show CDR1 as MDHEN and CDR2 as SYDVKM. The V end was cut by 3 bases, the J end by 2 bases, with 14 bases between.

J is TRBJ2-1 and V is TRBV7-6; 9 bases fit TRBD2. Germline CDR1 SGHVS, CDR2 FNYEAQ. The CDR3 runs to 16 residues. V shed 4 bases and J 9 bases; nucleotides not matched to a gene: 13. In DNA form, the CDR3 reads TGTGCCAGCAGCTCCCCCTACGGCGGGAGGGCCGTTGAGCAGTTCTTC. Its translation: CASSSPYGGRAVEQFF.

This clone was counted a single time. The V gene is TRBV19, the J gene TRBJ2-1; D possibly uses TRBD1 or TRBD2 (6 bases each). The CDR3 runs 14 residues. The germline gives CDR1 LNHDA, CDR2 SQIVND (reference sequence). V lost 9 bases and J lost 6, with 18 bases in between. In DNA, the CDR3 is TGTGCCAGCCATAGGGGGGTCTTCTCCAATGAGCAGTTCTTC. It translates to CASHRGVFSNEQFF. Full variable domain (missing parts from reference TRBV19 and TRBJ2-1): DGGITQSPKYLFRKEGQNVTLSCEQNLNHDAMYWYRQDPGQGLRLIYYSQIVNDFQKGDIAEGYSVSREKKESFPLTVTSAQKNPTAFYLCASHRGVFSNEQFFGPGTRLTVL.

The chain recombines TRBV29-1 with TRBJ2-7; D is undetermined. There are 12 residues in the CDR3. V was clipped by 7 bases and J by 5 bases, with 15 bases between them. Germline V gives CDR1 SQVTM, CDR2 ANQGSEA. CDR3: CSARKSDNEQYF. DNA of the CDR3: TGCAGCGCACGAAAAAGCGACAACGAGCAGTACTTC.

A remark on this clone: This is likely a read error, given that the CDR3 carries no conserved phenylalanine or tryptophan at its end. The DNA is omitted, as the CDR3 cannot be located on it reliably, and the CDR3 follows TCRdb's listing. The chain joins TRBV20-1 to TRBJ1-2. The germline CDR1 and CDR2 sequences are DFQATT and SNEGSKA (reference sequence). Termini included, the CDR3 measures 8 amino acids. Here the CDR3 reads CSASRPGV.

The chain combines TRBV5-4 with TRBJ2-6; no definite D call. CDR3 length: 17 residues. Deletions cut 0 bases from V and 4 bases from J, with 14 bases between. Per germline, CDR1 SGHNT and CDR2 YYREEE (reference sequence). The CDR3 loop is CASSLAPIGSGANVLTF. The CDR3 DNA is TGTGCCAGCAGCTTGGCCCCCATTGGTTCCGGGGCCAACGTCCTGACTTTC.

This clone has more than one count but fewer than ten. V usage is TRBV10-2 and J usage is TRBJ2-3, with 10 bases matching TRBD2. Germline V gene sequence: CDR1 WSHSY, CDR2 SAAADI. The CDR3 runs to 14 residues. The V segment lost 9 bases and the J segment 6 bases; nucleotides outside the gene matches: 9. As DNA, the CDR3 is TGCGCCAGTCAGCTAGCGGGAGATTCGGATACGCAGTATTTT. Protein sequence: CASQLAGDSDTQYF.

CDR3 DNA: TGTGCCAGCAGCCCCCGGGAGGAAATCGGGGAGCTGTTTTTT. Its protein is CASSPREEIGELFF. The rearrangement links TRBV9 to TRBJ2-2; 7 bases agree with TRBD2. This CDR3 has 14 amino acids. Germline-derived CDR1 and CDR2 are SGDLS and YYNGEE. V gave up 4 bases and J gave up 7 bases; unmatched junction bases: 7.

This clone was counted a few times. The rearrangement uses TRBV28 and TRBJ2-2; 7 positions match TRBD1. The CDR3 sequence is 15 residues long. V lost 5 bases to trimming and J lost 6 bases; unmatched junction nucleotides: 9. CDR1 is MDHEN, CDR2 SYDVKM, per germline. The CDR3 nucleotides are TGTGCCAGCAGTACCGAATATGGACAGGCCGGGGAGCTGTTTTTT. Translating gives CASSTEYGQAGELFF. Together with reference TRBV28 and TRBJ2-2, the CDR3 gives the full variable domain: DVKVTQSSRYLVKRTGEKVFLECVQDMDHENMFWYRQDPGLGLRLIYFSYDVKMKEKGDIPEGYSVSREKKERFSLILESASTNQTSMYLCASSTEYGQAGELFFGEGSRLTVL.

The V gene is TRBV7-2, the J gene TRBJ2-2, with D uncertain. There are 13 residues in the CDR3. Trimming removed 3 bases at V and 6 bases at J, with 8 bases between. Per the germline V gene, CDR1 is SGHTA and CDR2 is FQGNSA. CDR3 loop: CASSFPGPGELFF. The CDR3 DNA follows: TGTGCCAGCAGCTTCCCGGGTCCCGGGGAGCTGTTTTTT.

The chain uses TRBV7-9 and TRBJ2-3; 11 nucleotides match TRBD2. This CDR3 is 17 amino acids long. Germline V lookup: CDR1 SEHNR, CDR2 FQNEAQ (reference sequence). The J segment lost 4 bases and the V segment lost 3 bases, leaving 9 bases of the junction unmatched. The CDR3 protein is CASSFTFTSGRADTQYF. The CDR3 DNA follows: TGTGCCAGCAGCTTTACCTTCACTAGCGGGAGAGCAGATACGCAGTATTTT. Full variable domain (remainder filled in from reference TRBV7-9 and TRBJ2-3): DTGVSQNPRHKITKRGQNVTFRCDPISEHNRLYWYRQTLGQGPEFLTYFQNEAQLEKSRLLSDRFSAERPKGSFSTLEIQRTEQGDSAMYLCASSFTFTSGRADTQYFGPGTRLTVL.

V is TRBV6-5 and J is TRBJ1-2; D call uncertain. Trimming cost V 5 bases and J 6 bases, with 19 bases left between them. CDR1 and CDR2 from the germline V gene are MNHEY and SVGAGI. This CDR3 spans 15 amino acids. The CDR3 nucleotides read TGTGCCAGCAGTCTCTCGTACGACATTCGGGATGGCTACACCTTC. Protein product: CASSLSYDIRDGYTF.

This rearrangement joins TRBV7-2 to TRBJ2-5; tentative D call: TRBD2 (6 bases). In germline, CDR1 is SGHTA, CDR2 FQGNSA. The CDR3 runs to 14 residues. V shed 1 base and J shed 3 bases, with 9 bases lying between them. The CDR3 sequence is CASSLGIAEETQYF. CDR3 coding DNA: TGTGCCAGCAGCTTAGGGATAGCGGAAGAGACCCAGTACTTC.

This clone appeared a single time. This chain links TRBV7-9 with TRBJ2-7; 8 bases are shared with TRBD2. In germline, CDR1 is SEHNR, CDR2 FQNEAQ (reference sequence). With 1 base clipped from V and 0 bases from J, the junction kept 2 bases outside the gene matches. This CDR3 is 15 amino acids long. The CDR3 spells CASSLVSGSSYEQYF. The CDR3 DNA follows: TGTGCCAGCAGCTTAGTCAGCGGGAGCTCCTACGAGCAGTACTTC.